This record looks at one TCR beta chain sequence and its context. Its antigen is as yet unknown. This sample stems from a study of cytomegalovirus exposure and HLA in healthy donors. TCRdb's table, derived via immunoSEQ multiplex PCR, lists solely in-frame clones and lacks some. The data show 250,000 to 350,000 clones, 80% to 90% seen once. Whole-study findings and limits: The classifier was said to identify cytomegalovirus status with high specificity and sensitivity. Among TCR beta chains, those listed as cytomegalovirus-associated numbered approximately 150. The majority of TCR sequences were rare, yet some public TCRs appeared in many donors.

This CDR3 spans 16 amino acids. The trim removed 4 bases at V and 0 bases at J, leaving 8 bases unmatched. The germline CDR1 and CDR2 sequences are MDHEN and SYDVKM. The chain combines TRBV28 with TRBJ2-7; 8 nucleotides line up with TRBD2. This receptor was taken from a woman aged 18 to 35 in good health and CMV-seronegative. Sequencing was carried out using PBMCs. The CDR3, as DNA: TGTGCCAGCAGTTCACCGGGGGGGCGGGGCTCCTACGAGCAGTACTTC. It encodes CASSSPGGRGSYEQYF.